Below, 2 T cell receptor beta chains from the same sample are listed, as sequenced in a study of blood T cells in healthy people across ages. Sample-barcoded 5' priming and a J-beta primer mix drove a second PCR of 7 to 11 cycles. TCRdb itself ran the 5' RACE reads through MiXCR, one entry per CDR3 protein. Among 650,000 to 800,000 distinct CDR3 sequences listed, 40% to 50% were seen once. Source material: blood. The receptors were gathered from a man aged 55 to 70 in good health.

CDR3 in DNA: TGTGCCAGCAGCCATGTGACTAGCGGGGGTCGCCCCAAAAACATTCAGTACTTC. This translates into CASSHVTSGGRPKNIQYF. The rearrangement joins TRBV3-1 to TRBJ2-4; 12 bases match TRBD2. Germline V gene sequence: CDR1 LGHDT, CDR2 YNNKEL (reference sequence). V lost 3 bases and J lost 2; bases outside the gene matches: 8. This CDR3 comprises 18 residues.

This clonotype was detected many times. The J gene is TRBJ2-1, the V gene TRBV6-1, with a possible D match to TRBD2 (5 bases). Germline CDR1 and CDR2: MNHNS and SASEGT. The length of the CDR3 is 15 residues. V gave up 3 bases and J gave up 3 bases, with 12 bases separating them. This CDR3 is CASSDGVFGYNEQFF. In DNA, the CDR3 is TGTGCCAGCAGTGACGGGGTTTTTGGCTACAATGAGCAGTTCTTC.